This T cell receptor beta chain was sequenced for a study of beta chain features in type 1 diabetes. Expressed TCRB transcripts were sequenced because the entire RNA isolate underwent reverse transcription. The data were produced by immunoSEQ multiplex PCR, yet TCRdb's version contains in-frame clones alone and is incomplete. The data show 200,000 to 250,000 clones, 25% to 30% seen once. This clone appeared many times. The antigen is undetermined. The study's findings and limits: Insertion counts at VDJ junctions were lower in type 1 diabetes patients, who also showed more deletions there.

Sequenced material: central memory CD4+ T cells from blood. The sequence was collected from a man aged 25 to 45 in good health.

CDR3 amino acids: CASSEFEALNTEAFF. For the CDR3, the DNA is TGTGCCAGCAGTGAATTTGAGGCCCTGAACACTGAAGCTTTCTTT. J is TRBJ1-1 and V is TRBV2; no definite D call. Germline V gene data show CDR1 as SNHLY and CDR2 as FYNNEI. The CDR3 runs 15 residues. Trimming shortened V by 2 bases and J by 0 bases, and 10 bases separated the two germline ends.